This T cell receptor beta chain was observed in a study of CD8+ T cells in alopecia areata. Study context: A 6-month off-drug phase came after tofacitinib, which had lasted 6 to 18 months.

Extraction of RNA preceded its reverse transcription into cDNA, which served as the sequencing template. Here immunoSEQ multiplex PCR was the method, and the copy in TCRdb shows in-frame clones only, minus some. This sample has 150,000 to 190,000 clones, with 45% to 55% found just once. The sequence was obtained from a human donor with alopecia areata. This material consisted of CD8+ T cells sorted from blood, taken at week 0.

As DNA, the CDR3 is TGTGCCAGCAGCTCACGACAGGGCTTACAAGAGACCCAGTACTTC. The encoded protein is CASSSRQGLQETQYF. V usage is TRBV7-7 and J usage is TRBJ2-5; 7 nucleotides line up with TRBD1. This CDR3 is built from 15 residues. With 4 bases clipped from V and 2 bases from J, the junction kept 7 bases outside the gene matches. Germline CDR1 and CDR2: SSHAT and FNYEAQ (reference sequence).